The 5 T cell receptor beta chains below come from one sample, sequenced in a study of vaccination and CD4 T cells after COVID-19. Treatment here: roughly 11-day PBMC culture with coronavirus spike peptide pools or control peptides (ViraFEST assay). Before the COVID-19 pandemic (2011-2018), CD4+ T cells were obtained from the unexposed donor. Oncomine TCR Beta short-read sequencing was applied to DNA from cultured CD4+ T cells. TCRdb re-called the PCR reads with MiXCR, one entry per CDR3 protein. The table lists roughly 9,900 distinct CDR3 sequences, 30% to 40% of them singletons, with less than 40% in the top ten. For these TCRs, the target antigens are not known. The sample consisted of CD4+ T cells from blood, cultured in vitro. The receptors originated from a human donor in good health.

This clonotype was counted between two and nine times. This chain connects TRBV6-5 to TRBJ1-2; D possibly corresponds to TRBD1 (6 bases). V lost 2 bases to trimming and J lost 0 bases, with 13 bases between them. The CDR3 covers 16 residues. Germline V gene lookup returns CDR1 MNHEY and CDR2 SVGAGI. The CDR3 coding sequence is TGTGCCAGCAGTTACGGAGGGGACATACCTAACTATGGCTACACCTTC. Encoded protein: CASSYGGDIPNYGYTF.

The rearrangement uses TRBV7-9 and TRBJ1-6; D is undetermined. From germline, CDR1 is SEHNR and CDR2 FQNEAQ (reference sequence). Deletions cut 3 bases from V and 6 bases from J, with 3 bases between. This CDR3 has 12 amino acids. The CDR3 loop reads CASSFGNSPLHF. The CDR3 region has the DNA TGTGCCAGCAGCTTTGGTAATTCACCCCTCCACTTT.

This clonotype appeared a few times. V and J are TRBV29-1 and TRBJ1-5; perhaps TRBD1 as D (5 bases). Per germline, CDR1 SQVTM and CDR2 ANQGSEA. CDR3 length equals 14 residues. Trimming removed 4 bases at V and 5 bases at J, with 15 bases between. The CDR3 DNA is TGCAGCGTTGGAGAGGCAGGGATTGATCAGCCCCAGCATTTT. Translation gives CSVGEAGIDQPQHF. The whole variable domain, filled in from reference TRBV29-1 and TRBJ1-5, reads SAVISQKPSRDICQRGTSLTIQCQVDSQVTMMFWYRQQPGQSLTLIATANQGSEATYESGFVIDKFPISRPNLTFSTLTVSNMSPEDSSIYLCSVGEAGIDQPQHFGDGTRLSIL.

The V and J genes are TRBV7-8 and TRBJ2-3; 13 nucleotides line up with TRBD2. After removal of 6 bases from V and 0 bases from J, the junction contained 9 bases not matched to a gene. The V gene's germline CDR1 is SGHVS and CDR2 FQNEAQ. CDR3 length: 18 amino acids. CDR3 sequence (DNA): TGTGCCAGCAGGTCACCGGGACTAGCGGGGTTGAGCACAGATACGCAGTATTTT. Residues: CASRSPGLAGLSTDTQYF.

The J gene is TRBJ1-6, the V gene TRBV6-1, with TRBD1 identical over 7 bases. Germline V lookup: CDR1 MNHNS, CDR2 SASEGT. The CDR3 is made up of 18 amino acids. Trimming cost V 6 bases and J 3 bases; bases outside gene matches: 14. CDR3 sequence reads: CASRNPALTGNYNSPLHF. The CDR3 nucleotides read TGTGCCAGCAGAAACCCCGCGTTGACAGGGAACTATAATTCACCCCTCCACTTT.